This entry lists 25 T cell receptor beta chains sequenced from one sample in a study of cytomegalovirus exposure and HLA in healthy donors. Primers: 60 Vbeta forward and 13 Jbeta reverse. Only in-frame clones appear in the TCRdb table, and some are missing; sequencing was by immunoSEQ multiplex PCR. The sample includes over 110,000 clones, roughly three quarters of them seen just once. The sample comprised PBMCs. These receptors all stem from a female donor in good health and CMV-seronegative.

The V gene is TRBV11-2, the J gene TRBJ1-1; D not resolved. This CDR3 has 11 amino acids. V was trimmed by 0 bases and J by 9 bases, leaving 5 bases between them. The germline gives CDR1 SGHAT, CDR2 FQNNGV. CDR3 DNA: TGTGCCAGCAGCTTAGACAGGAAAGCTTTCTTT. Amino acid sequence: CASSLDRKAFF. Drawing the rest from reference TRBV11-2 and TRBJ1-1, the complete variable domain is EAGVAQSPRYKIIEKRQSVAFWCNPISGHATLYWYQQILGQGPKLLIQFQNNGVVDDSQLPKDRFSAERLKGVDSTLKIQPAKLEDSAVYLCASSLDRKAFFGQGTRLTVV.

The sample holds one count of this clone. The rearrangement joins TRBV5-4 to TRBJ2-1; 7 positions agree with TRBD2. This CDR3 region has 14 residues. V lost 0 bases, J lost 8 bases, and 5 bases stayed unmatched. CDR1 SGHNT and CDR2 YYREEE come from the germline V gene (reference sequence). The CDR3 loop reads CASSLALAVDEQFF. The CDR3 DNA follows: TGTGCCAGCAGCTTGGCGCTAGCGGTAGATGAGCAGTTCTTC.

The chain recombines TRBV5-1 with TRBJ2-3, with D maybe TRBD2 (6 bases). CDR1 SGHRS and CDR2 YFSETQ come from the germline V gene. V was shortened by 0 bases and J by 0 bases, with 11 bases between the two germline ends. The CDR3 contains 16 residues. In DNA form, the CDR3 reads TGCGCCAGCAGCTTGGTACGGGAGATTAGCACAGATACGCAGTATTTT. This gives the protein CASSLVREISTDTQYF.

The rearrangement joins TRBV7-2 to TRBJ2-5; TRBD2 matches at 8 bases. V lost 3 bases to trimming and J lost 2 bases; unmatched junction nucleotides: 2. The CDR3 has 14 amino acids. CDR1 is SGHTA, CDR2 FQGNSA, per germline. CDR3 amino acids: CASSFTSGQETQYF. DNA of the CDR3: TGTGCCAGCAGCTTCACTAGCGGACAAGAGACCCAGTACTTC. Full variable domain (remainder filled in from reference TRBV7-2 and TRBJ2-5): GAGVSQSPSNKVTEKGKDVELRCDPISGHTALYWYRQSLGQGLEFLIYFQGNSAPDKSGLPSDRFSAERTGGSVSTLTIQRTQQEDSAVYLCASSFTSGQETQYFGPGTRLLVL.

The chain has TRBV28 and TRBJ2-3, with 14 bases identical to TRBD2. CDR3 size: 14 residues. V was clipped by 6 bases and J by 14 bases; unmatched bases: 10. Germline V gene lookup returns CDR1 MDHEN and CDR2 SYDVKM. The CDR3 here is CASSLGLAGVGGYF. The DNA for the CDR3 is TGTGCCAGCAGCCTGGGACTAGCGGGGGTCGGGGGGTATTTT.

The chain is built from TRBV30 and TRBJ2-5, with 9 bases aligning to TRBD1. The CDR3 has 12 residues. After removal of 5 bases from V and 5 bases from J, the junction contained 3 bases not matched to a gene. Per germline, CDR1 GTSNPN and CDR2 SVGIG (reference sequence). In nucleotides, the CDR3 is TGTGCCTGGCGACAGGGGGGGGAGACCCAGTACTTC. Translation gives CAWRQGGETQYF.

The chain employs TRBV28 and TRBJ1-1; D is undetermined. In germline, CDR1 is MDHEN, CDR2 SYDVKM. The CDR3 extends over 13 amino acids. V was clipped by 6 bases and J by 6 bases, with 14 bases between them. CDR3 sequence: CASSPVRGPEAFF. The DNA for the CDR3 is TGTGCCAGCAGCCCGGTTCGAGGTCCTGAAGCTTTCTTT. The full variable domain, rest sourced from reference TRBV28 and TRBJ1-1, is DVKVTQSSRYLVKRTGEKVFLECVQDMDHENMFWYRQDPGLGLRLIYFSYDVKMKEKGDIPEGYSVSREKKERFSLILESASTNQTSMYLCASSPVRGPEAFFGQGTRLTVV.

The rearrangement uses TRBV4-1 and TRBJ2-1, with 11 nucleotides matching TRBD2. The CDR3 is made up of 18 amino acids. The V gene's germline CDR1 is MGHRA and CDR2 YSYEKL. J lost 5 bases, V lost 4 bases, and 13 bases had no gene match. As DNA, the CDR3 is TGCGCCAGCAGCCCAACACTAGGGTCTAGCGGGAGGCACAATGAGCAGTTCTTC. Its protein is CASSPTLGSSGRHNEQFF.

This clone showed up just a few times. The same CDR3 also results from other DNA sequences found in this sample. J is TRBJ1-5 and V is TRBV28; tentatively, D is TRBD1 (5 bases). The CDR3 sequence is 12 residues long. Trimming shortened V by 7 bases and J by 4 bases, and 8 bases separated the two germline ends. Germline V gene lookup returns CDR1 MDHEN and CDR2 SYDVKM. The CDR3 region is CASKGSNQPQHF. The CDR3 DNA reads as TGTGCCAGCAAGGGGTCAAATCAGCCCCAGCATTTT.

There are a few counts of this clone. The V call is TRBV5-1, the J call TRBJ1-1; no clear D. This CDR3 has 13 residues. Trimming shortened V by 1 base and J by 2 bases, and 6 bases separated the two germline ends. Germline V CDR1 and CDR2: SGHRS, YFSETQ. The CDR3 protein is CASSLYFNTEAFF. The CDR3, as DNA: TGCGCCAGCAGCTTGTATTTCAACACTGAAGCTTTCTTT.

This rearrangement joins TRBV6-1 to TRBJ1-6, with D tentatively TRBD1 (5 bases). The CDR3 has 11 residues. Trimming shortened V by 4 bases and J by 11 bases, and 6 bases separated the two germline ends. The germline V gene has CDR1 MNHNS and CDR2 SASEGT. The CDR3 is CASSGGAPLHF. Written as DNA, the CDR3 is TGTGCCAGCAGTGGGGGGGCACCCCTCCACTTT.

The chain has TRBV28 and TRBJ2-1; no clear D. This CDR3 comprises 11 residues. The V gene's germline CDR1 is MDHEN and CDR2 SYDVKM. The ends were cut back, 3 bases at V and 15 bases at J, with 12 bases in the middle. In nucleotides, the CDR3 is TGTGCCAGCAGTTTTACGGGTGCGCGGTTCTTC. Protein: CASSFTGARFF. Supplemented by reference TRBV28 and TRBJ2-1, the full variable domain reads DVKVTQSSRYLVKRTGEKVFLECVQDMDHENMFWYRQDPGLGLRLIYFSYDVKMKEKGDIPEGYSVSREKKERFSLILESASTNQTSMYLCASSFTGARFFGPGTRLTVL.

This clone was observed a few times. The J gene is TRBJ2-2, the V gene TRBV5-6, with D possibly matching TRBD1 (5 bases). The CDR3 runs to 17 residues. Per the germline V gene, CDR1 is SGHDT and CDR2 is YYEEEE. V gave up 3 bases and J gave up 3 bases, with 18 bases separating them. For the CDR3, the DNA is TGTGCCAGCAGCTCCCCGGGCGGCAGGGATGACACCGGGGAGCTGTTTTTT. Its protein product is CASSSPGGRDDTGELFF.

This rearrangement joins TRBV4-1 to TRBJ2-1, with TRBD1 identical over 7 bases. The CDR3 totals 17 residues. Germline V CDR1 and CDR2: MGHRA, YSYEKL. Germline trimming cut 1 base from V and 4 bases from J; bases unmatched to any gene: 10. This CDR3 is CASSQGPGQQKYNEQFF. The CDR3 DNA sequence: TGCGCCAGCAGCCAAGGACCGGGACAGCAAAAGTACAATGAGCAGTTCTTC.

This clone was detected once. The CDR3 loop is CASSGEGGALPYEQYF. The CDR3 DNA sequence: TGCGCCAGCAGTGGGGAGGGGGGGGCGCTTCCCTACGAGCAGTACTTC. The genes are TRBV10-2 and TRBJ2-5; possible D gene TRBD2, 7 bases. The DNA end lines up better with TRBJ2-7; the J call may be wrong. The CDR3 loop spans 16 amino acids. The germline V gene encodes CDR1 WSHSY and CDR2 SAAADI.

The chain has TRBV28 and TRBJ1-6; the match to TRBD1 covers 10 bases. Germline CDR1 MDHEN, CDR2 SYDVKM. CDR3 length: 14 amino acids. V lost 6 bases and J lost 9; bases outside the gene matches: 5. The CDR3 sequence: CASRPGTGVSPLHF. As DNA, the CDR3 is TGTGCCAGCAGGCCCGGGACAGGGGTTTCACCCCTCCACTTT.

CDR3: CASSIIPGQVIQPQHF. CDR3 sequence (DNA): TGTGCCAGTAGTATAATCCCGGGACAGGTGATTCAGCCCCAGCATTTT. This chain links TRBV19 with TRBJ1-5, with TRBD1 matching over 8 bases. The CDR3 sequence is 16 residues long. CDR1 is LNHDA, CDR2 SQIVND, per germline (reference sequence). The V and J ends lost 2 bases and 6 bases, in that order; junction bases with no gene match: 9. Full variable domain (outside the CDR3, taken from reference TRBV19 and TRBJ1-5): DGGITQSPKYLFRKEGQNVTLSCEQNLNHDAMYWYRQDPGQGLRLIYYSQIVNDFQKGDIAEGYSVSREKKESFPLTVTSAQKNPTAFYLCASSIIPGQVIQPQHFGDGTRLSIL.

The chain uses TRBV6-6 and TRBJ2-3, with 9 bases fitting TRBD1. This CDR3 is built from 16 residues. After removal of 6 bases from V and 6 bases from J, the junction contained 13 bases not matched to a gene. CDR1 MNHNY and CDR2 SVGAGI come from the germline V gene (reference sequence). CDR3 residues: CASRDTGGGRRDTQYF. In DNA, the CDR3 is TGTGCCAGCAGGGACACAGGGGGCGGGCGTCGTGATACGCAGTATTTT.

The rearrangement uses TRBV30 and TRBJ2-7; D gene uncertain. With 1 base removed from V and 3 bases from J, the gap between germline ends came to 7 bases. The CDR3 loop spans 12 amino acids. Per germline, CDR1 GTSNPN and CDR2 SVGIG (reference sequence). The CDR3: CAWSAQYYEQYF. The CDR3 DNA sequence: TGTGCCTGGAGTGCCCAGTACTACGAGCAGTACTTC.

This clone was found once. The genes are TRBV28 and TRBJ2-7; maybe TRBD2 (6 bases). Trimming cost V 7 bases and J 5 bases, with 9 bases left between them. The germline gives CDR1 MDHEN, CDR2 SYDVKM. The CDR3 covers 11 residues. This CDR3 reads CASISGHEQYF. The CDR3 DNA is TGTGCCAGCATTAGCGGCCACGAGCAGTACTTC.

The rearrangement links TRBV9 to TRBJ1-3; 10 bases align to TRBD1. The CDR3 totals 16 residues. In germline, CDR1 is SGDLS, CDR2 YYNGEE. V shed 2 bases and J 3 bases; nucleotides not matched to a gene: 5. The CDR3 DNA is TGTGCCAGCAGCGTTATCGACAGGGGGCTTGGAAACACCATATATTTT. Its translation: CASSVIDRGLGNTIYF.

The chain uses TRBV14 and TRBJ2-6; maybe TRBD2 (5 bases). This CDR3 region has 21 residues. With 0 bases removed from V and 2 bases from J, the gap between germline ends came to 23 bases. The germline V gene encodes CDR1 SGHDN and CDR2 FVKESK. The CDR3 nucleotides read TGTGCCAGCAGCCAAGATTTTGGAAAGTCTCAGGTGGAGGCTGGGGCCAACGTCCTGACTTTC. Its translation: CASSQDFGKSQVEAGANVLTF.

This chain joins TRBV30 and TRBJ2-2; 9 bases map to TRBD2. There are 18 residues in the CDR3. V was clipped by 3 bases and J by 4 bases; unmatched bases: 15. Germline-derived CDR1 and CDR2 are GTSNPN and SVGIG (reference sequence). Here the CDR3 reads CAWSKLAGTGRRTGELFF. The CDR3 DNA reads TGTGCCTGGAGCAAACTAGCGGGCACGGGGCGTCGCACCGGGGAGCTGTTTTTT.

The CDR3 reads CASSLEDRYNEQFF. DNA for the CDR3: TGTGCCAGCAGTTTGGAGGACCGGTACAATGAGCAGTTCTTC. V and J are TRBV27 and TRBJ2-1; weak D call: TRBD2 (5 bases). Trimming pared 3 bases from V and 4 bases from J, leaving 10 bases between. CDR3 length equals 14 residues. From germline, CDR1 is MNHEY and CDR2 SMNVEV (reference sequence).

V is TRBV7-2 and J is TRBJ2-3, with a weak D call TRBD2 (5 bases). Germline CDR1 reads SGHTA; CDR2 reads FQGNSA. Between the trimmed V and J ends, which lost 4 bases and 0 bases, there was a span of 14 bases. The CDR3 runs to 16 residues. The CDR3 region is CASSSGLDYSTDTQYF. The CDR3 coding sequence is TGTGCCAGCAGCTCCGGCTTAGACTATAGCACAGATACGCAGTATTTT.